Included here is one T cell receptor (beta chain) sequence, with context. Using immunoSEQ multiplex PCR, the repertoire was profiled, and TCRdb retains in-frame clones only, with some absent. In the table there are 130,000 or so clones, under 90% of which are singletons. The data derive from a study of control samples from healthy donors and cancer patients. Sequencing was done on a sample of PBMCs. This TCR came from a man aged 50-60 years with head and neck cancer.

CDR3 region: CASSPRQRDYGYTF. Written as DNA, the CDR3 is TGCGCCAGCAGCCCCCGACAGAGGGACTATGGCTACACCTTC. This chain uses TRBV4-1 with TRBJ1-2, with D tentatively TRBD1 (5 bases). V was clipped by 4 bases and J by 3 bases, with 12 bases between them. This CDR3 is built from 14 residues. CDR1 and CDR2 (germline): MGHRA, YSYEKL.